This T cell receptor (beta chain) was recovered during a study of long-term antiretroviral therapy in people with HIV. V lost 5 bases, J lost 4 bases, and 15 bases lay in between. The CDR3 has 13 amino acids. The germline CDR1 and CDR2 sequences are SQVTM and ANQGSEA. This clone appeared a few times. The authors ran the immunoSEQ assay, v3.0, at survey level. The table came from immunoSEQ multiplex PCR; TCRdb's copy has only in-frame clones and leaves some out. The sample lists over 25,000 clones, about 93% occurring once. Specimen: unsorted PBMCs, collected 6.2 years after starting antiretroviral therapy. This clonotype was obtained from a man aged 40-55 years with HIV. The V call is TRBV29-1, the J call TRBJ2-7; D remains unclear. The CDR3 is CSVTAQPGYEQYF. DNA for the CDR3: TGCAGCGTTACGGCCCAACCTGGGTACGAGCAGTACTTC.